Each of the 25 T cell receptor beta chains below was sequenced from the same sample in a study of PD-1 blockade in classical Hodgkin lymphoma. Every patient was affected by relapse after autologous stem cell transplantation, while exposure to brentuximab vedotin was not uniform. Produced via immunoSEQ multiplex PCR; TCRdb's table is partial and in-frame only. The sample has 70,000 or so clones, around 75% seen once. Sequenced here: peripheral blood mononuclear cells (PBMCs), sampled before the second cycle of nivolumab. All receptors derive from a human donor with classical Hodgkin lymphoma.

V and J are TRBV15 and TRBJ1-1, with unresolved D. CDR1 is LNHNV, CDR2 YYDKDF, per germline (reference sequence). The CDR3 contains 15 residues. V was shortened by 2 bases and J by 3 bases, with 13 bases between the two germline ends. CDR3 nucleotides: TGTGCCACCAGCAGACCCCCACCATTGGACACTGAAGCTTTCTTT. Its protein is CATSRPPPLDTEAFF. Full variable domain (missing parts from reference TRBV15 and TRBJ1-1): DAMVIQNPRYQVTQFGKPVTLSCSQTLNHNVMYWYQQKSSQAPKLLFHYYDKDFNNEADTPDNFQSRRPNTSFCFLDIRSPGLGDTAMYLCATSRPPPLDTEAFFGQGTRLTVV.

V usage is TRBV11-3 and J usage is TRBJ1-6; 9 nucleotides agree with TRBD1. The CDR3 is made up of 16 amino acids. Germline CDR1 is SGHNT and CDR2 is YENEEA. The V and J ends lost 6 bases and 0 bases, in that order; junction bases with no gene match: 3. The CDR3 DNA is TGTGCCAGCAGGGAGACAGGGGGCTCCTATAATTCACCCCTCCACTTT. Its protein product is CASRETGGSYNSPLHF.

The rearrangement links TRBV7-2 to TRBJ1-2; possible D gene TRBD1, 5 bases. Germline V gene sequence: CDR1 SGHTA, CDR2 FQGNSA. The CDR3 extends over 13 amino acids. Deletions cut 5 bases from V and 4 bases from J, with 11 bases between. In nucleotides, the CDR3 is TGTGCCAGCAGCCCAACAGGAGGCTATGGCTACACCTTC. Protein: CASSPTGGYGYTF.

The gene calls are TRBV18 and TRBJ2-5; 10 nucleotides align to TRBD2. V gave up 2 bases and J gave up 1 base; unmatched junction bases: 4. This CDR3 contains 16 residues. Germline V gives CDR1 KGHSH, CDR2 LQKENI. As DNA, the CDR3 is TGTGCCAGCTCACCAGGTAGCGGGAGGACCCAAGAGACCCAGTACTTC. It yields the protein CASSPGSGRTQETQYF.

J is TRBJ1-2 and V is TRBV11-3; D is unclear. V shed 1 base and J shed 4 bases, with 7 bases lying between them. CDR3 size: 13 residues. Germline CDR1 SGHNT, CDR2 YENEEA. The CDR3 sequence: CASSLVGGYGYTF. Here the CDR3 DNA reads TGTGCCAGCAGCTTAGTGGGAGGCTATGGCTACACCTTC.

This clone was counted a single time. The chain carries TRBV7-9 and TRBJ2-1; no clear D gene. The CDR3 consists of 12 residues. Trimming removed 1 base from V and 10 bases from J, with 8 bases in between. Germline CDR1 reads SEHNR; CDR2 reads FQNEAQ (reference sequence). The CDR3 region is CASSLELGEQFF. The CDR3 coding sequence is TGTGCCAGCAGCTTAGAATTGGGCGAGCAGTTCTTC.

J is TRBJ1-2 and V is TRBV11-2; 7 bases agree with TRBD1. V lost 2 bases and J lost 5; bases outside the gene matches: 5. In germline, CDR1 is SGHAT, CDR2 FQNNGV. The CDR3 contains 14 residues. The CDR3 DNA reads TGTGCCAGCAGCTTATGGGACAGACCTTATGGCTACACCTTC. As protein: CASSLWDRPYGYTF.

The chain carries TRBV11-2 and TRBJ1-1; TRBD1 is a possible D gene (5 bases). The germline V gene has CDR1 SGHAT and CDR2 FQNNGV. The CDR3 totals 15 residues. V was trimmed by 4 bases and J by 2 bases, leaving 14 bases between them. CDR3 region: CASSSSGGVNTEAFF. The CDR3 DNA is TGTGCCAGCAGCTCGAGTGGGGGAGTTAACACTGAAGCTTTCTTT.

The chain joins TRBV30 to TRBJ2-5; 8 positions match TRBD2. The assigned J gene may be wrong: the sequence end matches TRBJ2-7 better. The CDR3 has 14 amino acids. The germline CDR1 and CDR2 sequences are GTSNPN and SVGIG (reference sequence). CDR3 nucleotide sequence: TGTGCCTGGAGTGTTAAAGCGGGAGCCCGCGAGCAGTACTTC. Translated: CAWSVKAGAREQYF.

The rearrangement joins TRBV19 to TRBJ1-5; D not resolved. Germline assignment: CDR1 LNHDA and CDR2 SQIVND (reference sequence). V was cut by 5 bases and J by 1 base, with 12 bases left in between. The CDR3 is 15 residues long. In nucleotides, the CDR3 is TGTGCCAGTAGTCAGTGGGGTGAAAGCAATCAGCCCCAGCATTTT. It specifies CASSQWGESNQPQHF.

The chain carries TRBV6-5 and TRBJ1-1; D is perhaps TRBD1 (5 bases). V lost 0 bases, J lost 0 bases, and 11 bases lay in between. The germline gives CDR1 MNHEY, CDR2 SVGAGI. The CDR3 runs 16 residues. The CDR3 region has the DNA TGTGCCAGCAGTTACTCGCTGGGGGGGGTGAACACTGAAGCTTTCTTT. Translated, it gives CASSYSLGGVNTEAFF.

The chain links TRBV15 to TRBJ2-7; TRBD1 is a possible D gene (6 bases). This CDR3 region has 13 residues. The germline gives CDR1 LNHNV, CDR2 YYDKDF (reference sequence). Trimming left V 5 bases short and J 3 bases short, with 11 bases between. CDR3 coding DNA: TGTGCCACCAGCGAGGGGGATCTCTACGAGCAGTACTTC. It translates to CATSEGDLYEQYF. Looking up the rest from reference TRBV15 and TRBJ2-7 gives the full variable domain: DAMVIQNPRYQVTQFGKPVTLSCSQTLNHNVMYWYQQKSSQAPKLLFHYYDKDFNNEADTPDNFQSRRPNTSFCFLDIRSPGLGDTAMYLCATSEGDLYEQYFGPGTRLTVT.

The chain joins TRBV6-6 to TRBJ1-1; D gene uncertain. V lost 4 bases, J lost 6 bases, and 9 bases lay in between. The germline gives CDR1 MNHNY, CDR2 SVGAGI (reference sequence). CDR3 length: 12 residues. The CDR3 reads CASSSGVAEAFF. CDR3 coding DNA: TGTGCCAGCAGTTCCGGGGTGGCTGAAGCTTTCTTT.

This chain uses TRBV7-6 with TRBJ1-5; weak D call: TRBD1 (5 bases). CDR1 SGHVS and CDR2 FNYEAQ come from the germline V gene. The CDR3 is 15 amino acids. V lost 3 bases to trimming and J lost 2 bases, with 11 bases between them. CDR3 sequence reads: CASSFATTGNQPQHF. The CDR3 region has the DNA TGTGCCAGCAGCTTCGCCACGACAGGCAATCAGCCCCAGCATTTT.

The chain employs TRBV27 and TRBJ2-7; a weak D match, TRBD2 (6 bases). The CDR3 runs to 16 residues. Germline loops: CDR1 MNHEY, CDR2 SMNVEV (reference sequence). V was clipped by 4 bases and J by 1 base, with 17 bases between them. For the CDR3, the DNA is TGTGCCAGCAGTTCCCTCTTGGGTCGGGGGTCCTACGAGCAGTACTTC. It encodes CASSSLLGRGSYEQYF.

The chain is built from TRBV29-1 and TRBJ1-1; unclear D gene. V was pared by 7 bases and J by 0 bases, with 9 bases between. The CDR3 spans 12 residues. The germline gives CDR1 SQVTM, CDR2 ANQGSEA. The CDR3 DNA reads TGCAGCGCCCAATGGGTGAACACTGAAGCTTTCTTT. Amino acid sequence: CSAQWVNTEAFF.

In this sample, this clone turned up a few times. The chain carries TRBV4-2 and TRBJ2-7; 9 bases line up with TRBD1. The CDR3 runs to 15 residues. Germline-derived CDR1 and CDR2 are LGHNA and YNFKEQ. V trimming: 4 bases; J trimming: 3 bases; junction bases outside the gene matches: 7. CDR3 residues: CASSPQGQGIYEQYF. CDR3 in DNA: TGTGCCAGCAGCCCTCAGGGACAGGGCATCTACGAGCAGTACTTC.

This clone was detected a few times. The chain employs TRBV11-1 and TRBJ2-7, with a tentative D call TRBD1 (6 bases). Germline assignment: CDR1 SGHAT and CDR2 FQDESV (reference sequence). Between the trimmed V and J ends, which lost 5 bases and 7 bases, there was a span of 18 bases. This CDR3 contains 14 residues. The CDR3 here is CASSPQQGVGEQYF. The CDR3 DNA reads TGTGCCAGCAGCCCCCAACAGGGAGTGGGAGAGCAGTACTTC.

DNA for the CDR3: TGTGCCAGCATGGGCAGGGGGAACACTGAAGCTTTCTTT. Protein product: CASMGRGNTEAFF. The gene calls are TRBV2 and TRBJ1-1; perhaps TRBD1 as D (6 bases). CDR1 and CDR2 (germline): SNHLY, FYNNEI. The CDR3 is 13 amino acids. Trimming stripped 7 bases from V and 1 base from J, with 10 bases between.

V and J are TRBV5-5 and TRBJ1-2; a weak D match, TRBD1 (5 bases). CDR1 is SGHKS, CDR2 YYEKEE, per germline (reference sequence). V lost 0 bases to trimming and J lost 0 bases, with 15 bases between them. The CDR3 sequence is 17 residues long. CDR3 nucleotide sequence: TGTGCCAGCAGCTTGGCCTTGGGTAAGGGACCTAACTATGGCTACACCTTC. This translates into CASSLALGKGPNYGYTF.

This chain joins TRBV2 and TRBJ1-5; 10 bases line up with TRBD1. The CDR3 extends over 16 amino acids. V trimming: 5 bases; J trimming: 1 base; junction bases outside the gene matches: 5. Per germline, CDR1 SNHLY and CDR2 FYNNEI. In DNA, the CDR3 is TGTGCCAGCAGTAGACAGGGGGCGCGGAGCAATCAGCCCCAGCATTTT. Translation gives CASSRQGARSNQPQHF.

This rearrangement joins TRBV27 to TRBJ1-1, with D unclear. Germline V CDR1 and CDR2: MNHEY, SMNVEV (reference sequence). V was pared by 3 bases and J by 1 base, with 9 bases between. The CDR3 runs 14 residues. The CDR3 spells CASSFARGNTEAFF. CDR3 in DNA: TGTGCCAGCAGTTTCGCCCGGGGGAACACTGAAGCTTTCTTT.

CDR3 amino acids: CASSVGRGWTQYF. The CDR3 bases are TGTGCCAGCAGCGTTGGCAGGGGGTGGACCCAGTACTTC. The chain carries TRBV9 and TRBJ2-5; 7 bases map to TRBD1. After removal of 2 bases from V and 7 bases from J, the junction contained 5 bases not matched to a gene. The CDR3 consists of 13 residues. Germline-derived CDR1 and CDR2 are SGDLS and YYNGEE.

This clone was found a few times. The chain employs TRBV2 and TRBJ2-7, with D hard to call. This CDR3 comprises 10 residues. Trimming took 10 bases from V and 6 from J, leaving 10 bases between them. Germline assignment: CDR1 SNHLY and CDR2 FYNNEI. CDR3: CAISSGEQYF. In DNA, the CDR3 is TGTGCCATCTCCTCTGGCGAGCAGTACTTC.

CDR3 sequence (DNA): TGTGCCAGTAGTATAGATGGACAACCGTGGGAGACCCAGTACTTC. Its protein is CASSIDGQPWETQYF. The rearrangement joins TRBV19 to TRBJ2-5; tentative D call: TRBD1 (5 bases). Germline V CDR1 and CDR2: LNHDA, SQIVND (reference sequence). V was pared by 0 bases and J by 5 bases, with 13 bases between. The CDR3 is 15 amino acids.